Each of the 25 T cell receptor beta chains below was sequenced from the same sample in a study of cytomegalovirus exposure and HLA in healthy donors. PCR used 60 Vbeta primers and 13 Jbeta primers. TCRdb keeps only in-frame clones here, not all; method: immunoSEQ multiplex PCR. In the table there are around 150,000 clones, approximately 9% of which are singletons. Sequences were obtained from PBMCs. All receptors come from a middle-aged woman in good health and CMV-seropositive.

This clone was found a few times. V and J are TRBV7-2 and TRBJ2-3; 7 nucleotides line up with TRBD2. Germline assignment: CDR1 SGHTA and CDR2 FQGNSA. The J segment lost 4 bases and the V segment lost 5 bases, leaving 9 bases of the junction unmatched. This CDR3 is 15 amino acids long. The CDR3 region has the DNA TGTGCCAGCAGCCGCGGGGGACTACCGGCAGATACGCAGTATTTT. Protein product: CASSRGGLPADTQYF.

This clone has more than one count but fewer than ten. The same CDR3 can be traced to other DNA sequences in this sample. DNA of the CDR3: TGTGCCAGCAGCTCCGCAGGGGCCCCGGGCAATGAGCAGTTCTTC. Amino acid sequence: CASSSAGAPGNEQFF. The rearrangement uses TRBV5-6 and TRBJ2-1; D might be TRBD1 (6 bases). The CDR3 loop spans 15 amino acids. The V gene lost 3 bases and the J gene lost 6 bases, with 16 bases spanning the gap. The germline CDR1 and CDR2 sequences are SGHDT and YYEEEE.

This clone was counted only a few times. The V gene is TRBV6-1, the J gene TRBJ2-2, with D perhaps matching TRBD1 (6 bases). V was cut by 5 bases and J by 6 bases, with 16 bases left in between. CDR3 length equals 15 residues. CDR1 MNHNS and CDR2 SASEGT come from the germline V gene. The CDR3 protein is CASSPLQGSAGELFF. CDR3 DNA sequence: TGTGCCAGCAGTCCTCTGCAGGGGAGCGCCGGGGAGCTGTTTTTT.

This clone was detected a few times. This chain joins TRBV14 and TRBJ2-7; D may be TRBD1 (5 bases). V was shortened by 1 base and J by 7 bases, with 11 bases between the two germline ends. The CDR3 contains 13 residues. The V gene's germline CDR1 is SGHDN and CDR2 FVKESK. Written as DNA, the CDR3 is TGTGCCAGCAGCCAAGGCAGGGCGTGGGAGCAGTACTTC. It encodes CASSQGRAWEQYF.

The chain uses TRBV5-4 and TRBJ2-1, with D possibly TRBD2 on 5 matching bases. Germline V gene data show CDR1 as SGHNT and CDR2 as YYREEE (reference sequence). Between the trimmed V and J ends, which lost 5 bases and 0 bases, there was a span of 18 bases. This CDR3 has 17 residues. The CDR3 spells CASSPTRFRDSYNEQFF. CDR3 nucleotide sequence: TGTGCCAGCAGTCCTACGAGATTCCGGGACTCCTACAATGAGCAGTTCTTC.

The chain joins TRBV9 to TRBJ1-2; 10 bases agree with TRBD1. The CDR3 is made up of 16 amino acids. The germline gives CDR1 SGDLS, CDR2 YYNGEE. Trimming at V came to 0 bases and at J to 4 bases, leaving 6 bases not matched to a gene. The CDR3 here is CASSVGTGGIIYGYTF. DNA of the CDR3: TGTGCCAGCAGCGTAGGGACAGGGGGAATCATCTATGGCTACACCTTC. Together with reference TRBV9 and TRBJ1-2, the CDR3 gives the full variable domain: DSGVTQTPKHLITATGQRVTLRCSPRSGDLSVYWYQQSLDQGLQFLIQYYNGEERAKGNILERFSAQQFPDLHSELNLSSLELGDSALYFCASSVGTGGIIYGYTFGSGTRLTVV.

The chain carries TRBV7-2 and TRBJ1-6, with 7 bases fitting TRBD1. CDR3 length equals 14 residues. After removal of 4 bases from V and 6 bases from J, the junction contained 3 bases not matched to a gene. The V gene's germline CDR1 is SGHTA and CDR2 FQGNSA. CDR3 in amino acids: CASSSRQGNSPLHF. The DNA of the CDR3 is TGTGCCAGCAGCTCAAGACAGGGTAATTCACCCCTCCACTTT.

The genes are TRBV29-1 and TRBJ1-2, with D perhaps matching TRBD1 (6 bases). CDR3 size: 15 residues. V shed 4 bases and J shed 6 bases, with 21 bases lying between them. The germline V gene encodes CDR1 SQVTM and CDR2 ANQGSEA. This chain's CDR3 is CSVVPYGERGNGYTF. The CDR3 DNA follows: TGCAGCGTTGTGCCCTACGGGGAAAGGGGGAATGGCTACACCTTC.

V usage is TRBV19 and J usage is TRBJ1-1; TRBD1 agrees at 9 bases. V dropped 3 bases and J dropped 0; count of bases not matched to a gene: 8. Germline loops: CDR1 LNHDA, CDR2 SQIVND (reference sequence). The CDR3 runs to 17 residues. CDR3 sequence (DNA): TGTGCCAGTAGTATTTTACAGGGGGCGTCTTTGAACACTGAAGCTTTCTTT. It translates to CASSILQGASLNTEAFF.

This clone was seen only a few times. The chain is built from TRBV5-1 and TRBJ2-3; weak D call: TRBD2 (5 bases). Trimming removed 5 bases at V and 0 bases at J, with 7 bases between. Germline V CDR1 and CDR2: SGHRS, YFSETQ. The CDR3 consists of 13 residues. CDR3 in amino acids: CASSSVSTDTQYF. CDR3 DNA sequence: TGCGCCAGCAGTAGCGTCAGCACAGATACGCAGTATTTT. The whole variable domain, filled in from reference TRBV5-1 and TRBJ2-3, reads KAGVTQTPRYLIKTRGQQVTLSCSPISGHRSVSWYQQTPGQGLQFLFEYFSETQRNKGNFPGRFSGRQFSNSRSEMNVSTLELGDSALYLCASSSVSTDTQYFGPGTRLTVL.

The gene calls are TRBV7-2 and TRBJ2-3, with D maybe TRBD2 (7 bases). V was clipped by 1 base and J by 0 bases, with 14 bases between them. Germline values: CDR1 SGHTA, CDR2 FQGNSA. CDR3 length: 17 amino acids. The CDR3: CASSLEWGGPSTDTQYF. Written as DNA, the CDR3 is TGTGCCAGCAGCTTAGAGTGGGGGGGCCCTAGCACAGATACGCAGTATTTT.

This chain uses TRBV6-6 with TRBJ1-1; no clear D gene. CDR3 length: 12 residues. CDR1 is MNHNY and CDR2 is SVGAGI in the germline V gene (reference sequence). The V gene lost 6 bases and the J gene lost 6 bases, with 11 bases spanning the gap. CDR3 sequence reads: CASSPDFPEAFF. For the CDR3, the DNA is TGTGCCAGCAGCCCGGACTTTCCTGAAGCTTTCTTT.

This clone was counted only a few times. The rearrangement uses TRBV19 and TRBJ2-2; D may be TRBD2 (6 bases). The V end was cut by 3 bases, the J end by 1 base, with 9 bases between. Germline CDR1 reads LNHDA; CDR2 reads SQIVND (reference sequence). The CDR3 runs to 15 residues. CDR3 amino acids: CASSITGVNTGELFF. The CDR3 bases are TGTGCCAGTAGTATCACGGGAGTGAACACCGGGGAGCTGTTTTTT.

The V and J genes are TRBV11-3 and TRBJ2-5; 8 bases agree with TRBD1. The CDR3 spans 14 residues. Germline assignment: CDR1 SGHNT and CDR2 YENEEA. The junction had 3 bases not matched to a gene; V was cut back by 1 base and J by 5 bases. The CDR3 loop reads CASSLAGGAETQYF. As DNA, the CDR3 is TGTGCCAGCAGCTTAGCAGGGGGCGCTGAGACCCAGTACTTC.

This clone occurred a few times. The DNA of the CDR3 is TGTGCCAGCAGCTTGGACAGACAAGAGACCCAGTACTTC. Protein sequence: CASSLDRQETQYF. The genes are TRBV5-4 and TRBJ2-5, with no clear D. The CDR3 runs to 13 residues. Trimming stripped 0 bases from V and 2 bases from J, with 5 bases between. Looked up from germline, CDR1 is SGHNT and CDR2 is YYREEE (reference sequence).

This clone was seen only a few times. CDR3 nucleotide sequence: TGTGCCAGCAGTGTCCCCCCAGGCAGGCTTCTCTCCTACGAGCAGTACTTC. This gives the protein CASSVPPGRLLSYEQYF. The chain couples TRBV6-1 to TRBJ2-7, with D unclear. CDR1 MNHNS and CDR2 SASEGT come from the germline V gene. This CDR3 region has 17 residues. The germline V and J ends were trimmed by 4 bases and 0 bases, with 19 bases remaining between them.

Only a few counts were recorded for this clone. This chain connects TRBV2 to TRBJ1-2; D not resolved. The V and J ends lost 7 bases and 2 bases respectively, with 17 bases between them. CDR1 is SNHLY and CDR2 is FYNNEI in the germline V gene. There are 15 residues in the CDR3. CDR3 coding DNA: TGTGCCAGCACGCAGGAGGGCCCCTTAAACTATGGCTACACCTTC. Translating it yields CASTQEGPLNYGYTF.

The chain links TRBV2 to TRBJ2-5; perhaps TRBD2 as D (6 bases). V lost 5 bases, J lost 5 bases, and 15 bases lay in between. Germline-derived CDR1 and CDR2 are SNHLY and FYNNEI. This CDR3 has 14 amino acids. CDR3 in amino acids: CASSTWGGGETQYF. Written as DNA, the CDR3 is TGTGCCAGCAGTACTTGGGGAGGTGGGGAGACCCAGTACTTC. The whole variable domain, remainder taken from reference TRBV2 and TRBJ2-5, is EPEVTQTPSHQVTQMGQEVILRCVPISNHLYFYWYRQILGQKVEFLVSFYNNEISEKSEIFDDQFSVERPDGSNFTLKIRSTKLEDSAMYFCASSTWGGGETQYFGPGTRLLVL.

This clone has just a few counts. The DNA of the CDR3 is TGTGCCAGCAGCGTGGGACAGGGCCTGTCTTCAGGAAACACCATATATTTT. Translation: CASSVGQGLSSGNTIYF. The chain combines TRBV9 with TRBJ1-3, with TRBD1 matching 9 bases. This CDR3 is 17 amino acids long. V was clipped by 2 bases and J by 4 bases; unmatched bases: 10. Per the germline V gene, CDR1 is SGDLS and CDR2 is YYNGEE.

CDR3 sequence: CASSYDGIYGYTF. The CDR3 DNA reads as TGTGCCAGCAGCTATGACGGGATCTATGGCTACACCTTC. The V and J genes are TRBV27 and TRBJ1-2; unclear D gene. This CDR3 comprises 13 residues. In germline, CDR1 is MNHEY, CDR2 SMNVEV (reference sequence). The V gene lost 6 bases and the J gene lost 4 bases, with 12 bases spanning the gap.

This clone was counted only a few times. This chain joins TRBV9 and TRBJ1-1, with 7 bases aligning to TRBD1. Germline V gene lookup returns CDR1 SGDLS and CDR2 YYNGEE. The CDR3 loop spans 14 amino acids. J gave up 2 bases and V 4 bases, and 5 bases lay outside the gene matches. This CDR3 reads CASSLGTDNTEAFF. DNA for the CDR3: TGTGCCAGCAGCTTAGGGACAGATAACACTGAAGCTTTCTTT.

There are a few counts of this clone. The chain couples TRBV14 to TRBJ2-5, with 7 nucleotides matching TRBD1. After removal of 6 bases from V and 10 bases from J, the junction contained 11 bases not matched to a gene. The length of the CDR3 is 13 residues. CDR1 is SGHDN, CDR2 FVKESK, per germline. CDR3 in DNA: TGTGCCAGCAGACGAACAGGGGATGGGCACCAGTACTTC. Its protein is CASRRTGDGHQYF.

Concerning this clone: One end of the junction varies from germline; a read error may be responsible. The chain carries TRBV5-6 and TRBJ1-4, with 9 bases fitting TRBD1. The CDR3 contains 19 residues. Germline V gives CDR1 SGHDT, CDR2 YYEEEE. The CDR3 reads CASSLRRTGASSTNEKLFF. For the CDR3, the DNA is TGTGCCAGCAGCTTGCGAAGGACAGGGGCCTCTTCAACTAATGAAAAACTATTTTTT.

This clone was seen a few times. The chain employs TRBV2 and TRBJ2-7; maybe TRBD2 (6 bases). From germline, CDR1 is SNHLY and CDR2 FYNNEI. Trimming cost V 0 bases and J 9 bases, with 9 bases left between them. This CDR3 has 12 residues. As DNA, the CDR3 is TGTGCCAGCAGTGAAGCGCGAGCGGGGCAGTACTTC. Translating it yields CASSEARAGQYF.

The chain has TRBV9 and TRBJ2-1; D remains ambiguous. The germline CDR1 and CDR2 sequences are SGDLS and YYNGEE. V lost 5 bases and J 0 bases, leaving 6 bases between the germline ends. The CDR3 has 13 residues. The CDR3, as DNA: TGTGCCAGCAGTCTAGGCTCCTACAATGAGCAGTTCTTC. It translates to CASSLGSYNEQFF.